This T cell receptor (beta chain) was obtained from a study of blood T cell repertoires in COVID-19 (dated by TCRdb to the early 2020s). At the level of the whole study: The collaborator samples originated in the United States, Italy and Spain and spanned the acute and convalescent phases of COVID-19. Where available, HLA class I and class II types were taken from metadata supplied by the sample provider and were not determined by assay-based typing. The material from the prospective study consisted of cDNA or gDNA derived from T cells, B-cell-depleted T cells, or PBMCs. Samples came from the ongoing ImmuneRACE study (first 160 participants) plus 1,254 subjects from 6 global collaborators. The repertoires were released in a freely available public database intended as a resource for research on the immune response to SARS-CoV-2. Nearly every sample came with metadata listing a de-identified subject ID, COVID-19 status, age in years and sex. Deeply sampled blood TCRbeta repertoires from subjects exposed to, actively infected with, or recovered from COVID-19 were included in the dataset.

There are a few counts of this clone. Its antigen remains undetermined. Within one base of it there is no much larger clone, and no base qualities were kept. Points the paper makes about the study in general: The amount of clinical and demographic metadata varied by source and participant and was provided uncurated.

TCRbeta CDR3 regions were amplified from genomic DNA using the immunoSEQ Assay, a bias-controlled multiplex PCR. The paper's processing steps were these. The number of nucleated cells in each sample was estimated by amplification of reference gene primers within the assay. To quantify the absolute abundance of each unique TCRbeta CDR3 rearrangement, sequence reads were collapsed and filtered. For each sample, productive Simpson clonality was calculated as the square root of Simpson's diversity index over productive rearrangements. TCRdb holds this immuneACCESS table with in-frame rearrangements only. Some clones are missing; in checked studies, unresolved V genes explain under half, and the rest has no known cause. V, J and clone size are those of that table, while D and trimming were read from the DNA. In this sample the table shows 65,000 to 90,000 clones, 70% to 90% of which occur a single time. The leading ten clones occupy approximately 8.3% of the sample.

The collaborating institutions used their own protocols to collect whole blood in K2EDTA tubes. For TCRbeta analysis, collaborators shipped samples in one of three forms: frozen whole blood, isolated PBMCs, or DNA extracted from either of those sample types. The sequence came from a man aged 25 to 40 with acute or convalescent COVID-19. Sequenced material: peripheral blood.

The nucleotide sequence is TGTGCCAGCAGCCCCCGCGCTAGCGGGAACACCGGGGAGCTGTTTTTT. The translation is CASSPRASGNTGELFF. The receptor chain draws on TRBV7-6 and TRBJ2-2; TRBD2 lines up with 7 middle nucleotides. The germline V gene yields SGHVS for CDR1 and FNYEAQ for CDR2. V loses 5 bases at its end and J loses 1 base; junction bases beyond the gene matches: 7. The CDR3 sequence holds 16 residues, the cysteine and phenylalanine included. Of all the DNA, just the CDR3 is kept, 48 bases in frame from base 1.